This T cell receptor (beta chain) is drawn from a study of control samples from healthy donors and cancer patients (dated by TCRdb to about 2020). The CDR3 measures 15 amino acids from cysteine to phenylalanine. Just the 45-base CDR3 DNA is kept, in frame starting at base 1. For CDR1 and CDR2, the germline V gene lists MDHEN and SYDVKM. V is shortened by 6 bases, J by 7 bases, and the region joining them spans 21 bases. The library was produced with the immunoSEQ multiplex PCR assay. The immuneACCESS repertoire file appears here via TCRdb, limited to in-frame rearrangements. These files lack a portion of the clones; in checked studies, under half of the deficit traces to unresolved V genes, and the cause of the others is not known. In all, the sample holds over 150,000 clones, and roughly 94% of those were seen once. The biggest ten clones account for about 5% of the sample. This clone was recorded only once. No cognate antigen has been identified for it. Base-call qualities are not available, and no considerably larger clone is one nucleotide away.

The sequenced sample was blood. The rearranged chain carries TRBV28 and TRBJ1-2; TRBD1 is possibly the D segment (5 matching bases). This TCR was sampled from a man between 35 and 55 years old in good health. For the CDR3, the sequence is CASSHKPYDRLGYTF. The DNA reads TGTGCCAGCAGCCACAAGCCCTATGACAGACTTGGCTACACCTTC.